Below, one T cell receptor (beta chain) is given with its context. Its antigen is as yet unknown. The entry originates in a study of OX40 agonist ivuxolimab in advanced cancers. For the study at large: Administration of intravenous ivuxolimab to patients occurred every 2 weeks at 0.01 to 10 mg/kg.

Germline V gene sequence: CDR1 MDHEN, CDR2 SYDVKM. V was clipped by 5 bases and J by 3 bases; unmatched bases: 11. This CDR3 has 16 amino acids. Regarding the study as a whole: More expanded clones were seen, on average, in CD8+ T cells than in CD4+. Clones of CD4+ and CD8+ blood T cells grew by week 6 at doses of 0.1 to 3.0 mg/kg. In the 0.1-3.0 mg/kg groups, partial responders showed among the lowest expansion.

Method: immunoSEQ multiplex PCR; TCRdb's copy keeps in-frame clones and lacks some. The table includes around 7,800 clones, roughly 88% detected once. V and J are TRBV28 and TRBJ2-5, with 8 bases identical to TRBD2. The material was CD4+ or CD8+ T cells sorted from blood, obtained in a trial of the OX40 agonist ivuxolimab. This TCR came from an adult with an advanced solid tumor such as melanoma, head and neck, liver or kidney cancer. Here the CDR3 reads CASSPSLGLEEETQYF. In DNA, the CDR3 is TGTGCCAGCAGTCCCTCCCTGGGACTAGAAGAAGAGACCCAGTACTTC.